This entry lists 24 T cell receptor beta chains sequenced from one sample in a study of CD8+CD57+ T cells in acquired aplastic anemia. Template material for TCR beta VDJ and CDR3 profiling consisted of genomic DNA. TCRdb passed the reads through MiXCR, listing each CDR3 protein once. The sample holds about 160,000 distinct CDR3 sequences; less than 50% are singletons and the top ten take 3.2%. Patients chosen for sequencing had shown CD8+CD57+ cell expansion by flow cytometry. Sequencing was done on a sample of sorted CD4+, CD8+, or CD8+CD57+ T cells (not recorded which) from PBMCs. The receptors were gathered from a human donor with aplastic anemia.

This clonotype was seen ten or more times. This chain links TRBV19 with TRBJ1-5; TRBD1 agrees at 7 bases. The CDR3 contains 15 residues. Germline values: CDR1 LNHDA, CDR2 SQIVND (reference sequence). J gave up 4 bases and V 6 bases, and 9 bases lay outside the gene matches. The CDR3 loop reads CASSTTGTANQPQHF. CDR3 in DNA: TGTGCCAGTAGCACTACCGGGACAGCTAATCAGCCCCAGCATTTT.

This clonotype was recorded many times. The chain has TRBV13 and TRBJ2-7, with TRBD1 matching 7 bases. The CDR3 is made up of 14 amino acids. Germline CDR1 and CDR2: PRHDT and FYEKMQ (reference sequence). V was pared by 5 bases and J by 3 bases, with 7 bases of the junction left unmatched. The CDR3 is CASSARQGFYEQYF. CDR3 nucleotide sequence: TGTGCCAGCAGCGCCCGACAGGGTTTCTACGAGCAGTACTTC.

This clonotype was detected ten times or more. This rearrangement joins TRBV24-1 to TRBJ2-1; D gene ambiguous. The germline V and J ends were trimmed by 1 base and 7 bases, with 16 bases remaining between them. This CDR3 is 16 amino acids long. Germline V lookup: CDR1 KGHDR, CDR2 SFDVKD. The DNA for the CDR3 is TGTGCCACCAGTGATTTAGGGCCTTGGGATCAAAATGAGCAGTTCTTC. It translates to CATSDLGPWDQNEQFF.

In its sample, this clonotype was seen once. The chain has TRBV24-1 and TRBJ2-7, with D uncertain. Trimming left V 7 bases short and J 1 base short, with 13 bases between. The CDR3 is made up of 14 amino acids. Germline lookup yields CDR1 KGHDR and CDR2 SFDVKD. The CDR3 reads CATSRRTASYEQYF. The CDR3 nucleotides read TGTGCCACCAGCAGAAGAACCGCTTCCTACGAGCAGTACTTC.

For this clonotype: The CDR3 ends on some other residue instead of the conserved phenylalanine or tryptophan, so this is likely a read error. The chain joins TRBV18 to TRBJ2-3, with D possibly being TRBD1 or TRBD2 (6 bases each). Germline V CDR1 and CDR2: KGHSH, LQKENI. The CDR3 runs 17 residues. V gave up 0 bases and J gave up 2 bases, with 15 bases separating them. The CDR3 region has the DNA TGTGCCAGCTCACCACCTAAAGGGGGGAAGGACACAGATACGCAGTATTCT. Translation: CASSPPKGGKDTDTQYS.

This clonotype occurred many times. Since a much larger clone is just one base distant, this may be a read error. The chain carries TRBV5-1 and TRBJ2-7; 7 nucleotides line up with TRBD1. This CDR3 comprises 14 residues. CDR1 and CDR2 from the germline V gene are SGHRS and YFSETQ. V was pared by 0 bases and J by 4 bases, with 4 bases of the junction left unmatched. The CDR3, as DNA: TGCGCCAGCAGCTTGGAACAGGGGATTTACGAGCAGTACTTC. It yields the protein CASSLEQGIYEQYF. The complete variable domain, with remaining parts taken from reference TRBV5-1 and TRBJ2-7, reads KAGVTQTPRYLIKTRGQQVTLSCSPISGHRSVSWYQQTPGQGLQFLFEYFSETQRNKGNFPGRFSGRQFSNSRSEMNVSTLELGDSALYLCASSLEQGIYEQYFGPGTRLTVT.

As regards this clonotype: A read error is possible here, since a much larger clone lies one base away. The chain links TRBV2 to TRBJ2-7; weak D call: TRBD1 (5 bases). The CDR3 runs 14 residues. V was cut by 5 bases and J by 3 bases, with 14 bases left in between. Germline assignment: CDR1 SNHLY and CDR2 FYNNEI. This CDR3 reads CASSLRVFSYEQYF. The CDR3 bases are TGTGCCAGCAGTCTCAGGGTATTCAGCTACGAGCAGTACTTC. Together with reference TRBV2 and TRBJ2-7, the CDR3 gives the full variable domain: EPEVTQTPSHQVTQMGQEVILRCVPISNHLYFYWYRQILGQKVEFLVSFYNNEISEKSEIFDDQFSVERPDGSNFTLKIRSTKLEDSAMYFCASSLRVFSYEQYFGPGTRLTVT.

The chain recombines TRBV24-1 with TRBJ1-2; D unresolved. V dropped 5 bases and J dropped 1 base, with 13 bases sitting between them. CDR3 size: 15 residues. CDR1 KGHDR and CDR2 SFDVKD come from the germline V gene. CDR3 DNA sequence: TGTGCCACCAGTGGGGGTTGGGCCCTTAACTATGGCTACACCTTC. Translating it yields CATSGGWALNYGYTF.

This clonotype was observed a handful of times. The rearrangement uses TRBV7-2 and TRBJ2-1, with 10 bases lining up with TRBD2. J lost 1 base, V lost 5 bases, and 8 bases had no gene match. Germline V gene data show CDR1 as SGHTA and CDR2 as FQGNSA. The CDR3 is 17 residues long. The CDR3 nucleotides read TGTGCCAGCAGCCCCCGCGGTAGCGGGGGGTCCTACAATGAGCAGTTCTTC. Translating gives CASSPRGSGGSYNEQFF.

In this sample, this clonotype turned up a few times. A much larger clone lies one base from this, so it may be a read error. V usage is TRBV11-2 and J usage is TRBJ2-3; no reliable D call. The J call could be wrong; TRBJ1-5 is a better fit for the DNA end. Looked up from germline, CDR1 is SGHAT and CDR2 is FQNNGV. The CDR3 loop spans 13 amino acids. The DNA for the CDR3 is TGTGCCAGCAGCTTCTCGCAGCGGGATACGCAGCATTTT. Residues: CASSFSQRDTQHF.

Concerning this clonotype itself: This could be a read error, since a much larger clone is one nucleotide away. CDR3 region: CASSEGWDQPQHF. The CDR3 coding sequence is TGTGCCAGCAGTGAGGGCTGGGATCAGCCCCAGCATTTT. V and J are TRBV7-9 and TRBJ1-5; no clear D gene. Germline assignment: CDR1 SEHNR and CDR2 FQNEAQ (reference sequence). Trimming removed 6 bases from V and 5 bases from J, with 11 bases in between. The CDR3 is 13 amino acids.

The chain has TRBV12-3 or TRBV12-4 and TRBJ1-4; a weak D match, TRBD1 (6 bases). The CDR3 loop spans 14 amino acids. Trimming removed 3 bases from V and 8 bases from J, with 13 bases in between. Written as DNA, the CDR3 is TGTGCCAGCAGTTTTACAGGGCAGGGAGAAAAACTGTTTTTT. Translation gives CASSFTGQGEKLFF.

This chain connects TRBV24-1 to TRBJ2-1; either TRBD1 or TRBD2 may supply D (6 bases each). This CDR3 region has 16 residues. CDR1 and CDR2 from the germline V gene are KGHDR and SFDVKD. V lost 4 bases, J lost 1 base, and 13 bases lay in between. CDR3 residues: CATSDSWGASYNEQFF. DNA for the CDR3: TGTGCCACCAGTGACTCCTGGGGGGCATCCTACAATGAGCAGTTCTTC.

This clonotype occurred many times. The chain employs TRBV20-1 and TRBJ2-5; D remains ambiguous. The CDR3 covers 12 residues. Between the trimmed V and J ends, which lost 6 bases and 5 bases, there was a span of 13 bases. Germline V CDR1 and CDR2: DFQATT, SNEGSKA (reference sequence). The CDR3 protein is CSATDLEETQYF. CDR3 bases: TGCAGTGCCACGGATCTAGAGGAGACCCAGTACTTC.

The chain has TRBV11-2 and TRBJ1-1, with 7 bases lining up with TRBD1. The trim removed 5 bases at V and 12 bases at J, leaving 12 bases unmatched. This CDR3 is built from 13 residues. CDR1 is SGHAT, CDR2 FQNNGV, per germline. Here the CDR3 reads CASSVLEGALTFF. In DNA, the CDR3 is TGTGCCAGCAGCGTTCTAGAGGGGGCTTTAACTTTCTTT.

Written as DNA, the CDR3 is TGTGCCAGCGCTACTAGGGTCACCGGGGAGCTGTTTTTT. This encodes CASATRVTGELFF. The rearrangement links TRBV3-1 to TRBJ2-2; D possibly corresponds to TRBD2 (5 bases). Deletions cut 8 bases from V and 4 bases from J, with 11 bases between. There are 13 residues in the CDR3. CDR1 LGHDT and CDR2 YNNKEL come from the germline V gene (reference sequence).

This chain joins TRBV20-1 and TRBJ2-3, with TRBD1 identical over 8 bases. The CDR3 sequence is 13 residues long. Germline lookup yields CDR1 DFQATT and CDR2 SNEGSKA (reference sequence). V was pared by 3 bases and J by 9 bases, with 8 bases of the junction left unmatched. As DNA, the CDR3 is TGCAGTGCTAGCACAGGGGGGACATTGACGCAGTATTTT. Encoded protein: CSASTGGTLTQYF.

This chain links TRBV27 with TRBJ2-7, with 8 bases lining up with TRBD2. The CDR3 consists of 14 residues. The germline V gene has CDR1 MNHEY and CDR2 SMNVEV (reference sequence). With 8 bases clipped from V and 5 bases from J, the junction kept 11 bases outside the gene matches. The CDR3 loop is CASGSGRLLDEQYV. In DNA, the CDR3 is TGTGCCAGCGGGAGCGGGAGACTGTTAGACGAGCAGTACGTC.

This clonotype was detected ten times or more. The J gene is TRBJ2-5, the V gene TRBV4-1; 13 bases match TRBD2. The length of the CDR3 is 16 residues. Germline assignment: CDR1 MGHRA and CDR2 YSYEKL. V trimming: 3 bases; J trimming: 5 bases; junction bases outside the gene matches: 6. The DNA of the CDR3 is TGCGCCAGCAGCCAGGGGGGACTAGCGGGGTGGGAGACCCAGTACTTC. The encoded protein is CASSQGGLAGWETQYF.

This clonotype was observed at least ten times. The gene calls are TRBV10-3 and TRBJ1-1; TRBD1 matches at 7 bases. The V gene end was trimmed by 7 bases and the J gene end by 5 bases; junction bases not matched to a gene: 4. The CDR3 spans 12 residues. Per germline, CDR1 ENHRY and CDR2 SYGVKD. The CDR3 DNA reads TGTGCCATCACTCAGACAGGGACTGAAGCTTTCTTT. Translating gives CAITQTGTEAFF.

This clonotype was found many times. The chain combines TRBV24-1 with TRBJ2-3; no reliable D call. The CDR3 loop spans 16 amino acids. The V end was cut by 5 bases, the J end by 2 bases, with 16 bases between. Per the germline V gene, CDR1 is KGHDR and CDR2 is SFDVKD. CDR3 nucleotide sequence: TGTGCCACCAGTGGGGTTGGGTCCACCCTCACAGATACGCAGTATTTT. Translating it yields CATSGVGSTLTDTQYF.

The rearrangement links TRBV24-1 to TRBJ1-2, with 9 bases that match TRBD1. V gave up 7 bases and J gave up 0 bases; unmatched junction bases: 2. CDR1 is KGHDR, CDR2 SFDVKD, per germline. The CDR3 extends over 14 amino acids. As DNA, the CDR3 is TGTGCCACCAGCGGGACAGGGACTAACTATGGCTACACCTTC. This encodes CATSGTGTNYGYTF.

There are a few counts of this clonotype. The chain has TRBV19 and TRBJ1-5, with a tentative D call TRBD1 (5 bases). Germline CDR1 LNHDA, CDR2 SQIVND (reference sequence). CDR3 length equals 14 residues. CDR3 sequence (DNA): TGTGCAGGGAGGGGAGTTCAGGACAATCAGCCCCAGCATTTT. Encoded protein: CAGRGVQDNQPQHF.

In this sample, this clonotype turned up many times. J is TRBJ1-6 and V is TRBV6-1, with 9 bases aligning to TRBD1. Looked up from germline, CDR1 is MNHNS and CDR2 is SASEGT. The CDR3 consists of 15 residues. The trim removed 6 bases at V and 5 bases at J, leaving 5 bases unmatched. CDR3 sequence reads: CASSWGTGNNSPLHF. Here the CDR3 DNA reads TGTGCCAGCAGCTGGGGGACAGGGAATAATTCACCCCTCCACTTT.